The 11 T cell receptor beta chains below were found in one sample sequenced in a study of cytomegalovirus exposure and HLA in healthy donors. Primers: 60 Vbeta forward and 13 Jbeta reverse. Using immunoSEQ multiplex PCR, the repertoire was profiled, and TCRdb retains in-frame clones only, with some absent. The sample lists approximately 200,000 clones, 65% to 90% seen once, with approximately 2.4% in the top ten. Sample: PBMCs. The receptors here all came from a woman aged 50 to 60 in good health and CMV-seronegative.

This rearrangement joins TRBV19 to TRBJ1-4; D might be TRBD1 (5 bases). CDR3 length: 14 amino acids. The V end lost 7 bases, the J end lost 7 bases, and 16 bases lay between the germline ends. CDR1 and CDR2 (germline): LNHDA, SQIVND (reference sequence). CDR3 residues: CASTSGRGGEKLFF. The CDR3 DNA is TGTGCCAGTACCTCAGGGCGGGGCGGTGAAAAACTGTTTTTT.

The chain links TRBV7-9 to TRBJ1-1, with a tentative D call TRBD1 (5 bases). The CDR3 length is 15 residues. The V end was cut by 2 bases, the J end by 5 bases, with 15 bases between. The germline V gene encodes CDR1 SEHNR and CDR2 FQNEAQ (reference sequence). The DNA of the CDR3 is TGTGCCAGCAGCTTACCGTTCCAGGGCGGAACTGAAGCTTTCTTT. Encoded protein: CASSLPFQGGTEAFF.

Worth noting for this clone: This specimen includes other DNA sequences encoding the same CDR3. This chain uses TRBV30 with TRBJ2-1; TRBD2 aligns across 8 bases. CDR1 and CDR2 (germline): GTSNPN, SVGIG (reference sequence). J was trimmed by 8 bases and V by 7 bases; bases with no gene match: 7. The CDR3 runs 12 residues. In DNA form, the CDR3 reads TGTGCCTATGGACTAGCCATCGATGAGCAGTTCTTC. It is translated as CAYGLAIDEQFF.

The count of this clone is one. CDR3 DNA: TGCGCCAGCAGCACTTTGTGGGGGCAGCAGACCCAGTACTTC. The encoded protein is CASSTLWGQQTQYF. The chain uses TRBV5-1 and TRBJ2-5, with a weak D call TRBD1 (6 bases). This CDR3 spans 14 amino acids. CDR1 and CDR2 (germline): SGHRS, YFSETQ. V was pared by 4 bases and J by 6 bases, with 16 bases between.

The gene calls are TRBV28 and TRBJ1-4; no clear D. Germline values: CDR1 MDHEN, CDR2 SYDVKM. The CDR3 consists of 15 residues. V lost 6 bases to trimming and J lost 2 bases, with 13 bases between them. The CDR3 bases are TGTGCCAGCAGCTGGGGAGTTGGGACTAATGAAAAACTGTTTTTT. Its protein is CASSWGVGTNEKLFF.

V and J are TRBV6-5 and TRBJ1-5; no clear D gene. The ends were cut back, 5 bases at V and 4 bases at J, with 12 bases in the middle. Germline loops: CDR1 MNHEY, CDR2 SVGAGI. CDR3 length equals 14 residues. CDR3 in DNA: TGTGCCAGCAGTGAGGATCAAACTAATCAGCCCCAGCATTTT. It specifies CASSEDQTNQPQHF.

V gene TRBV7-9 combines with J gene TRBJ2-5; D not resolved. Looked up from germline, CDR1 is SEHNR and CDR2 is FQNEAQ (reference sequence). Trimming removed 5 bases at V and 5 bases at J, with 12 bases between. The CDR3 length is 13 residues. CDR3 bases: TGTGCCAGCAGCCTAACGGTCTGGGAGACCCAGTACTTC. It specifies CASSLTVWETQYF.

The chain couples TRBV5-1 to TRBJ2-1; 10 bases are a match to TRBD1. The V and J ends lost 4 bases and 6 bases, in that order; junction bases with no gene match: 10. The CDR3 is 16 residues long. Germline V lookup: CDR1 SGHRS, CDR2 YFSETQ. The CDR3 region is CASSPQNRDRGNEQFF. The DNA of the CDR3 is TGCGCCAGCAGCCCTCAAAACCGGGACAGGGGCAATGAGCAGTTCTTC.

This chain uses TRBV27 with TRBJ2-5; D possibly corresponds to TRBD1 (5 bases). Per the germline V gene, CDR1 is MNHEY and CDR2 is SMNVEV (reference sequence). Trimming took 6 bases from V and 1 from J, leaving 18 bases between them. This CDR3 has 16 amino acids. In nucleotides, the CDR3 is TGTGCCAGCAGCTCGAGTTCAGGGCTGGCCCAAGAGACCCAGTACTTC. It specifies CASSSSSGLAQETQYF.

CDR3 sequence: CASSLYGTGGHQPQHF. CDR3 nucleotides: TGTGCCAGCAGCTTATACGGGACAGGGGGCCATCAGCCCCAGCATTTT. The chain is built from TRBV7-9 and TRBJ1-5, with 12 bases identical to TRBD1. The CDR3 runs 16 residues. Trimming took 2 bases from V and 5 from J; bases not matched to a gene: 4. The germline V gene encodes CDR1 SEHNR and CDR2 FQNEAQ (reference sequence).

This chain joins TRBV19 and TRBJ2-7, with 9 bases lining up with TRBD1. The J segment lost 2 bases and the V segment lost 2 bases, leaving 4 bases of the junction unmatched. CDR3 length equals 15 residues. Germline CDR1 LNHDA, CDR2 SQIVND (reference sequence). CDR3 in amino acids: CASSIRTGAAYEQYF. CDR3 in DNA: TGTGCCAGTAGTATAAGGACAGGGGCGGCCTACGAGCAGTACTTC.